This passage covers 20 T cell receptor beta chains from one sample sequenced in a study of blood T cell repertoires in COVID-19. Measured with immunoSEQ multiplex PCR; TCRdb has only the in-frame clones, and not every one. Of approximately 240,000 clones listed, approximately 86% are singletons. The specimen sequenced was peripheral blood. The receptors stem from a woman older than 75 with active or convalescent COVID-19.

The chain joins TRBV5-1 to TRBJ1-3; TRBD1 aligns across 7 bases. The CDR3 runs 16 residues. Germline-derived CDR1 and CDR2 are SGHRS and YFSETQ. Unmatched junction bases numbered 8, after V lost 5 bases and J lost 0 bases. The DNA of the CDR3 is TGCGCCAGCAGTCGGGACAGTTGGAACTCTGGAAACACCATATATTTT. It specifies CASSRDSWNSGNTIYF.

This CDR3 reads CASSESAGGFGEQFF. CDR3 bases: TGTGCCAGCAGTGAGTCGGCGGGAGGTTTCGGTGAGCAGTTCTTC. V is TRBV2 and J is TRBJ2-1, with TRBD2 matching 8 bases. V lost 3 bases to trimming and J lost 9 bases; unmatched junction nucleotides: 10. Per the germline V gene, CDR1 is SNHLY and CDR2 is FYNNEI. The length of the CDR3 is 15 residues.

This chain uses TRBV6-5 with TRBJ2-1; D may be TRBD2 (6 bases). The germline CDR1 and CDR2 sequences are MNHEY and SVGAGI. CDR3 size: 13 residues. The germline V and J ends were trimmed by 5 bases and 6 bases, with 11 bases remaining between them. CDR3 sequence: CASSMGGLNEQFF. CDR3 nucleotide sequence: TGTGCCAGCAGTATGGGGGGACTCAATGAGCAGTTCTTC.

Note on this clone: The sample contains more than one DNA sequence encoding this CDR3. The chain has TRBV28 and TRBJ1-5; possible D gene TRBD1, 5 bases. Deletions cut 4 bases from V and 1 base from J, with 8 bases between. The CDR3 sequence is 14 residues long. Germline V gene sequence: CDR1 MDHEN, CDR2 SYDVKM. The CDR3 DNA follows: TGTGCCAGCAGTTCGGGGGGGAGCAATCAGCCCCAGCATTTT. This codes for CASSSGGSNQPQHF.

The V and J genes are TRBV19 and TRBJ1-5; tentative D call: TRBD1 (6 bases). The V end lost 9 bases, the J end lost 1 base, and 16 bases lay between the germline ends. The CDR3 runs to 15 residues. In germline, CDR1 is LNHDA, CDR2 SQIVND (reference sequence). As DNA, the CDR3 is TGTGCCAGCGTCACTACCAGGGGAAGCAATCAGCCCCAGCATTTT. This codes for CASVTTRGSNQPQHF.

This clone was found once. V and J are TRBV6-5 and TRBJ1-5, with 8 bases identical to TRBD1. The CDR3 sequence is 15 residues long. CDR1 and CDR2 (germline): MNHEY, SVGAGI. V dropped 7 bases and J dropped 1; count of bases not matched to a gene: 6. The CDR3: CASKPDRGSNQPQHF. In DNA form, the CDR3 reads TGTGCCAGCAAACCCGACAGGGGAAGCAATCAGCCCCAGCATTTT.

The J gene is TRBJ2-1, the V gene TRBV21-1; the table assigns TRBD1, which was not confirmed against the DNA. TRBV21-1 is marked as a pseudogene. The CDR3 length is 17 residues. The DNA of the CDR3 is TGTGCCAGCAGCAAAGCCCCGGGACAGGGGCCCCACAATGAGCAGTTCTTC. It codes for CASSKAPGQGPHNEQFF.

The chain links TRBV5-1 to TRBJ1-1; no clear D gene. From germline, CDR1 is SGHRS and CDR2 YFSETQ. This CDR3 comprises 14 residues. Trimming shortened V by 0 bases and J by 7 bases, and 13 bases separated the two germline ends. CDR3 coding DNA: TGCGCCAGCAGCTTGGGACAAGGCAGGATTGAAGCTTTCTTT. This codes for CASSLGQGRIEAFF.

The rearrangement uses TRBV28 and TRBJ2-2; tentatively, D is TRBD2 (6 bases). Germline V CDR1 and CDR2: MDHEN, SYDVKM. The ends were cut back, 8 bases at V and 1 base at J, with 11 bases in the middle. CDR3 length: 14 residues. CDR3 sequence (DNA): TGTGCCAGCGTTAGCGGAGGGAACACCGGGGAGCTGTTTTTT. This translates into CASVSGGNTGELFF.

V and J are TRBV6-5 and TRBJ2-3, with D possibly TRBD2 on 5 matching bases. Deletions cut 7 bases from V and 3 bases from J, with 17 bases between. CDR1 and CDR2 from the germline V gene are MNHEY and SVGAGI. CDR3 length: 15 residues. This chain's CDR3 is CASKITGLGTDTQYF. The CDR3 nucleotides are TGTGCCAGCAAGATAACGGGGTTAGGAACAGATACGCAGTATTTT.

This clone appeared once. This chain connects TRBV6-5 to TRBJ1-1; 7 bases are a match to TRBD1. V lost 5 bases to trimming and J lost 4 bases; unmatched junction nucleotides: 7. CDR3 length: 14 amino acids. Germline V gene sequence: CDR1 MNHEY, CDR2 SVGAGI. CDR3 sequence reads: CASSLRQGGTEAFF. The CDR3 nucleotides are TGTGCCAGCAGTCTCCGACAGGGTGGCACTGAAGCTTTCTTT.

This clone was picked up a small number of times. The chain is built from TRBV7-2 and TRBJ1-3, with 7 bases fitting TRBD1. The V gene's germline CDR1 is SGHTA and CDR2 FQGNSA. This CDR3 spans 16 amino acids. With 5 bases clipped from V and 0 bases from J, the junction kept 7 bases outside the gene matches. CDR3 amino acids: CASSMGQIFSGNTIYF. The CDR3 DNA reads TGTGCCAGCAGCATGGGACAGATCTTCTCTGGAAACACCATATATTTT.

The CDR3 region has the DNA TGTGCCAGCAGCTTATCAAATATTTTGGGAGCAACAGATACGCAGTATTTT. Residues: CASSLSNILGATDTQYF. This chain links TRBV7-8 with TRBJ2-3; the D gene is possibly TRBD2 (5 bases). The CDR3 extends over 17 amino acids. The V gene's germline CDR1 is SGHVS and CDR2 FQNEAQ. V lost 2 bases to trimming and J lost 3 bases, with 18 bases between them.

The chain recombines TRBV5-1 with TRBJ2-5; 11 positions agree with TRBD2. Germline CDR1 is SGHRS and CDR2 is YFSETQ. J was trimmed by 4 bases and V by 0 bases; bases with no gene match: 5. The CDR3 totals 16 residues. DNA of the CDR3: TGCGCCAGCAGCTTGGGTAGCGGGGGGGCCAGAGAGACCCAGTACTTC. It encodes CASSLGSGGARETQYF.

This clone was detected only once. This chain links TRBV28 with TRBJ2-7; a possible D gene is TRBD1 (6 bases). Trimming shortened V by 5 bases and J by 2 bases, and 10 bases separated the two germline ends. The CDR3 extends over 13 amino acids. Germline values: CDR1 MDHEN, CDR2 SYDVKM. CDR3 in amino acids: CASSLQGPYEQYF. For the CDR3, the DNA is TGTGCCAGCAGTCTACAGGGTCCCTACGAGCAGTACTTC.

The chain is built from TRBV5-8 and TRBJ1-2; D is uncertain. This CDR3 comprises 13 residues. Germline loops: CDR1 SGHTS, CDR2 YDEGEE. V was cut by 4 bases and J by 6 bases, with 13 bases left in between. The CDR3, as DNA: TGTGCCAGCAGCGTGAGGGTTCGCGATGGCTACACCTTC. This gives the protein CASSVRVRDGYTF.

The chain is built from TRBV5-4 and TRBJ2-6; D unclear. Germline V gene data show CDR1 as SGHNT and CDR2 as YYREEE (reference sequence). The CDR3 consists of 16 residues. Trimming removed 4 bases from V and 0 bases from J, with 11 bases in between. CDR3 residues: CASSTGGSSGANVLTF. The CDR3 DNA follows: TGTGCCAGCAGCACCGGCGGCAGCTCTGGGGCCAACGTCCTGACTTTC.

This clone was detected once. This chain joins TRBV4-2 and TRBJ2-6; weak D call: TRBD2 (6 bases). The CDR3 spans 15 residues. V lost 0 bases to trimming and J lost 3 bases, with 6 bases between them. The germline CDR1 and CDR2 sequences are LGHNA and YNFKEQ. The CDR3, as DNA: TGTGCCAGCAGCCAAGAGGGGGGTGGGGCCAACGTCCTGACTTTC. It yields the protein CASSQEGGGANVLTF.

In its sample, this clone was seen a few times. The V gene is TRBV7-2, the J gene TRBJ1-2; D is ambiguous. CDR3 length equals 13 residues. Germline V gene sequence: CDR1 SGHTA, CDR2 FQGNSA. Between the trimmed V and J ends, which lost 5 bases and 8 bases, there was a span of 15 bases. CDR3 sequence reads: CASSPRPSEGYTF. In nucleotides, the CDR3 is TGTGCCAGCAGCCCACGCCCCTCCGAGGGCTACACCTTC.

In its sample, this clone was seen a few times. The chain links TRBV28 to TRBJ2-4; weak D call: TRBD2 (5 bases). The CDR3 covers 14 residues. CDR1 MDHEN and CDR2 SYDVKM come from the germline V gene. Between the trimmed V and J ends, which lost 8 bases and 1 base, there was a span of 12 bases. Written as DNA, the CDR3 is TGTGCCAGCGGGAGTCTTGGGGCCAAAAACATTCAGTACTTC. Amino acid sequence: CASGSLGAKNIQYF.